Each of the 10 T cell receptor beta chains below was sequenced from the same sample in a study of T-cell reconstitution after alpha-beta-depleted transplantation in children. TCRbeta library construction was performed incorporating unique molecular identifiers. TCRdb re-analysed the PCR reads in MiXCR, keeping a single row per CDR3 protein. Of over 150,000 distinct CDR3 sequences in the sample, around 5.9% are singletons; the top ten hold under 6%. Sequenced here: PBMCs, sampled before TCRalphabeta/CD19-depleted stem cell transplant. The receptors originated from a girl less than two years old with combined immunodeficiency, due to receive a stem cell transplant.

This clonotype was seen many times. The J gene is TRBJ2-3, the V gene TRBV13, with TRBD2 matching 7 bases. Germline values: CDR1 PRHDT, CDR2 FYEKMQ (reference sequence). V gave up 7 bases and J gave up 2 bases; unmatched junction bases: 6. The CDR3 consists of 14 residues. The CDR3 DNA follows: TGTGCCAGCAAACCGGGACTACTCACAGATACGCAGTATTTT. Its protein product is CASKPGLLTDTQYF.

This clonotype was seen at least ten times. V is TRBV6-5 and J is TRBJ1-5; possibly TRBD1 for D (6 bases). The CDR3 runs to 15 residues. Per germline, CDR1 MNHEY and CDR2 SVGAGI. The V end was cut by 0 bases, the J end by 2 bases, with 8 bases between. In DNA form, the CDR3 reads TGTGCCAGCAGTTACTCGAGGGGGGGCAATCAGCCCCAGCATTTT. Translation: CASSYSRGGNQPQHF.

V usage is TRBV7-3 and J usage is TRBJ2-5; 9 positions match TRBD2. The CDR3 totals 14 residues. Per the germline V gene, CDR1 is SGHTA and CDR2 is FQGTGA. V trimming: 4 bases; J trimming: 3 bases; junction bases outside the gene matches: 3. The CDR3 region is CASSYLAGKETQYF. CDR3 bases: TGTGCCAGCAGCTATCTAGCGGGGAAAGAGACCCAGTACTTC.

The chain has TRBV4-3 and TRBJ2-7, with D perhaps given as TRBD1 or TRBD2 (5 bases each). Germline lookup yields CDR1 LGHNA and CDR2 YSLEER. V gave up 2 bases and J gave up 4 bases, with 15 bases separating them. This CDR3 spans 15 amino acids. This chain's CDR3 is CASSQHNSWGYEQYF. In nucleotides, the CDR3 is TGCGCCAGCAGCCAACACAACAGCTGGGGGTACGAGCAGTACTTC.

This clonotype was picked up many times. The gene calls are TRBV9 and TRBJ2-7, with no clear D. CDR1 SGDLS and CDR2 YYNGEE come from the germline V gene. This CDR3 has 13 amino acids. The V gene lost 0 bases and the J gene lost 3 bases, with 7 bases spanning the gap. This CDR3 reads CASSVEGNYEQYF. The CDR3 coding sequence is TGTGCCAGCAGCGTAGAGGGAAACTACGAGCAGTACTTC.

In its sample, this clonotype was seen many times. The CDR3 sequence is CATSDPTGSGMNTEAFF. The CDR3 DNA reads as TGTGCCACCAGTGACCCGACAGGGAGCGGGATGAACACTGAAGCTTTCTTT. The chain uses TRBV24-1 and TRBJ1-1; TRBD1 matches at 7 bases. CDR3 length equals 17 residues. With V trimmed by 4 bases and J by 0 bases, 10 bases remained unmatched. Germline V gives CDR1 KGHDR, CDR2 SFDVKD.

A remark on this clonotype: A much larger clone lies a single base off, so this may be a read error. The chain has TRBV20-1 and TRBJ2-7; possibly TRBD1 for D (6 bases). This CDR3 spans 13 amino acids. From germline, CDR1 is DFQATT and CDR2 SNEGSKA (reference sequence). CDR3 DNA: TGCACTGCCCTGGGGGCTAGCTCCTACGAGCAGTACTTC. This gives the protein CTALGASSYEQYF.

A word on this clonotype: This sequence may be a read error, since a much larger clone differs from it by one base. The chain is built from TRBV28 and TRBJ2-7; TRBD1 agrees at 8 bases. The CDR3 covers 16 residues. The germline CDR1 and CDR2 sequences are MDHEN and SYDVKM. DNA of the CDR3: TGTGCCAGCAGTCCCCCCTGGACAGGGCTCTCCTACAAGCAGTACTTC. Amino acid sequence: CASSPPWTGLSYKQYF. Full variable domain (remainder filled in from reference TRBV28 and TRBJ2-7): DVKVTQSSRYLVKRTGEKVFLECVQDMDHENMFWYRQDPGLGLRLIYFSYDVKMKEKGDIPEGYSVSREKKERFSLILESASTNQTSMYLCASSPPWTGLSYKQYFGPGTRLTVT.

The sample holds many counts of this clonotype. The chain carries TRBV27 and TRBJ2-7; D possibly matches TRBD1 or TRBD2 (5 bases each). Germline values: CDR1 MNHEY, CDR2 SMNVEV (reference sequence). V shed 3 bases and J shed 4 bases, with 10 bases lying between them. The CDR3 is 13 residues long. CDR3 sequence: CASSLGRIYEQYF. CDR3 DNA: TGTGCCAGCAGTTTGGGACGGATTTACGAGCAGTACTTC.

This clonotype was seen a handful of times. The J gene is TRBJ2-1, the V gene TRBV25-1; 12 bases line up with TRBD2. Trimming cost V 3 bases and J 6 bases; bases outside gene matches: 6. The CDR3 loop spans 16 amino acids. Germline V gene sequence: CDR1 MGHDK, CDR2 SYGVNS. CDR3 in amino acids: CASSDPGLAGINEQFF. CDR3 DNA: TGTGCCAGCAGTGACCCCGGACTAGCGGGGATCAATGAGCAGTTCTTC.